The 13 T cell receptor beta chains below all came from one sample that was sequenced in a study of vaccination effects on CD4 cells after COVID-19. Produced via immunoSEQ multiplex PCR; TCRdb's table is partial and in-frame only. The sample lists around 30,000 clones, roughly two thirds occurring once. Expansion of antigen-specific CD4+ T cells with viral peptide pools was carried out by the ViraFEST assay before sequencing. CD4+ T cell isolation took place after 10 days of culture. Participants were vaccinated with two doses of either the BNT162b2 or mRNA-1273 vaccine. These receptors have no known antigen. The sample consisted of CD4+ T cells from PBMCs cultured with HCoV-229E spike peptides, taken after COVID-19 vaccination. The receptors here all came from a human donor who received a COVID-19 vaccine.

This clone has only one observation. This sequence joins TRBV25-1 and TRBJ1-2; D is ambiguous. Per the germline V gene, CDR1 is MGHDK and CDR2 is SYGVNS. The CDR3 length is 13 residues. V lost 8 bases and J 2 bases, leaving 12 bases between the germline ends. CDR3 protein: CASSPRVNYGYTF. CDR3 in DNA: TGTGCCAGCTCCCCGAGGGTAAACTATGGCTACACCTTC.

V usage is TRBV3-1 (or the pseudogene TRBV3-2) and J usage is TRBJ1-2, with no clear D. The V end lost 3 bases, the J end lost 5 bases, and 7 bases lay between the germline ends. CDR1 and CDR2 from the germline V gene are LGHDT and YNNKEL (reference sequence). CDR3 length: 12 amino acids. The CDR3 bases are TGTGCCAGCAGCCAGGACCAATATGGCTACACCTTC. Amino acids: CASSQDQYGYTF.

This clone has a handful of counts. The chain employs TRBV29-1 and TRBJ1-1; no clear D. This CDR3 contains 10 residues. Per germline, CDR1 SQVTM and CDR2 ANQGSEA. The germline V and J ends were trimmed by 4 bases and 3 bases, with 3 bases remaining between them. The CDR3 nucleotides are TGCAGCGTTGGGGACACTGAAGCTTTCTTT. It encodes CSVGDTEAFF.

The V and J genes are TRBV5-4 and TRBJ1-2; 10 bases line up with TRBD1. This CDR3 is 15 amino acids long. Trimming at V came to 5 bases and at J to 2 bases, leaving 6 bases not matched to a gene. Germline CDR1 reads SGHNT; CDR2 reads YYREEE (reference sequence). CDR3 region: CASSQRGQGNYGYTF. The CDR3 region has the DNA TGTGCCAGCAGTCAACGGGGACAGGGGAACTATGGCTACACCTTC.

The chain joins TRBV7-2 to TRBJ2-3, with D perhaps TRBD2 (6 bases). The V gene lost 1 base and the J gene lost 8 bases, with 16 bases spanning the gap. CDR1 is SGHTA and CDR2 is FQGNSA in the germline V gene. This CDR3 spans 15 amino acids. DNA for the CDR3: TGTGCCAGCAGCTTAGATCGCGGGACCTCCGGTACGCAGTATTTT. It is translated as CASSLDRGTSGTQYF. The entire variable domain, with the rest obtained from reference TRBV7-2 and TRBJ2-3, is as follows: GAGVSQSPSNKVTEKGKDVELRCDPISGHTALYWYRQSLGQGLEFLIYFQGNSAPDKSGLPSDRFSAERTGGSVSTLTIQRTQQEDSAVYLCASSLDRGTSGTQYFGPGTRLTVL.

The chain recombines TRBV19 with TRBJ2-5; 10 bases line up with TRBD2. CDR1 LNHDA and CDR2 SQIVND come from the germline V gene (reference sequence). J was trimmed by 4 bases and V by 3 bases; bases with no gene match: 20. The CDR3 sequence is 20 residues long. CDR3 region: CASSIHGMAEAGGPLETQYF. The CDR3 nucleotides are TGTGCCAGTAGTATTCACGGTATGGCTGAAGCGGGAGGGCCGTTAGAGACCCAGTACTTC. Variable domain in full (rest from reference TRBV19 and TRBJ2-5): DGGITQSPKYLFRKEGQNVTLSCEQNLNHDAMYWYRQDPGQGLRLIYYSQIVNDFQKGDIAEGYSVSREKKESFPLTVTSAQKNPTAFYLCASSIHGMAEAGGPLETQYFGPGTRLLVL.

This sequence joins TRBV21-1 and TRBJ2-4. TRBV21-1 is termed a pseudogene. The CDR3 extends over 10 amino acids. The CDR3 sequence is CASSIDIQYF. The CDR3 DNA reads TGTGCCAGCAGCATTGACATTCAGTACTTC.

The rearrangement links TRBV7-9 to TRBJ2-4; D not resolved. V gave up 4 bases and J gave up 1 base, with 11 bases separating them. From germline, CDR1 is SEHNR and CDR2 FQNEAQ (reference sequence). This CDR3 contains 15 residues. The CDR3 reads CASSSAFPAKNIQYF. In DNA, the CDR3 is TGTGCCAGCAGCTCGGCTTTTCCTGCCAAAAACATTCAGTACTTC.

The rearrangement joins TRBV24-1 to TRBJ1-1; TRBD1 is a possible D gene (5 bases). V was cut by 6 bases and J by 3 bases, with 10 bases left in between. The CDR3 sequence is 13 residues long. Germline assignment: CDR1 KGHDR and CDR2 SFDVKD. This chain's CDR3 is CATSLGVDTEAFF. The CDR3 DNA reads TGTGCCACCAGTCTGGGGGTTGACACTGAAGCTTTCTTT.

This clone was seen a handful of times. V and J are TRBV5-4 and TRBJ1-2, with 9 bases matching TRBD1. Germline loops: CDR1 SGHNT, CDR2 YYREEE (reference sequence). The CDR3 is 16 residues long. V gave up 4 bases and J gave up 7 bases; unmatched junction bases: 14. The CDR3 loop reads CASSPDYRQGETGYTF. As DNA, the CDR3 is TGTGCCAGCAGCCCGGATTATAGACAGGGGGAAACTGGCTACACCTTC.

The V gene is TRBV6-1, the J gene TRBJ2-3; D is uncertain. The germline gives CDR1 MNHNS, CDR2 SASEGT. V was pared by 2 bases and J by 2 bases, with 14 bases between. The CDR3 runs 16 residues. The CDR3 is CASSEFGSGLTDTQYF. The CDR3 bases are TGTGCCAGCAGTGAATTTGGCTCGGGCCTCACAGATACGCAGTATTTT.

This clone came up a few times. The rearrangement uses TRBV18 and TRBJ2-1, with 7 bases fitting TRBD2. The V and J ends lost 4 bases and 4 bases, in that order; junction bases with no gene match: 4. The CDR3 runs 14 residues. CDR1 is KGHSH, CDR2 LQKENI, per germline. The CDR3 sequence: CASSLAGEYNEQFF. CDR3 nucleotides: TGTGCCAGCTCACTCGCGGGGGAGTACAATGAGCAGTTCTTC. Filled out from reference TRBV18 and TRBJ2-1, the complete variable domain reads NAGVMQNPRHLVRRRGQEARLRCSPMKGHSHVYWYRQLPEEGLKFMVYLQKENIIDESGMPKERFSAEFPKEGPSILRIQQVVRGDSAAYFCASSLAGEYNEQFFGPGTRLTVL.

The rearrangement links TRBV19 to TRBJ1-5; D possibly corresponds to TRBD1 (5 bases). The CDR3 extends over 17 amino acids. Germline V gene lookup returns CDR1 LNHDA and CDR2 SQIVND (reference sequence). Between the trimmed V and J ends, which lost 3 bases and 0 bases, there was a span of 15 bases. The CDR3 DNA is TGTGCCAGTAGTATTCAGCACGGGGACCTTAGCAATCAGCCCCAGCATTTT. Translation gives CASSIQHGDLSNQPQHF.